These 9 T cell receptor beta chains originate from one sample sequenced in a study of cytomegalovirus exposure and HLA in healthy donors. Amplification used 60 Vbeta primers and 13 Jbeta primers. Method: immunoSEQ multiplex PCR; TCRdb's copy keeps in-frame clones and lacks some. The table records 150,000 to 200,000 clones, 80% of them present only once. Source material: PBMCs. These receptors all stem from a woman in her forties or fifties in good health and CMV-seropositive.

The CDR3 loop is CASSPRLLAVNTEAFF. Written as DNA, the CDR3 is TGTGCCAGCAGCCCCCGCCTTTTGGCAGTGAACACTGAAGCTTTCTTT. This chain joins TRBV28 and TRBJ1-1; D remains unclear. V gave up 6 bases and J gave up 0 bases, with 17 bases separating them. The CDR3 contains 16 residues. Germline V gene data show CDR1 as MDHEN and CDR2 as SYDVKM.

This chain uses TRBV7-8 with TRBJ2-5, with 7 bases that match TRBD1. This CDR3 is 14 amino acids long. V shed 1 base and J 11 bases; nucleotides not matched to a gene: 10. The V gene's germline CDR1 is SGHVS and CDR2 FQNEAQ. CDR3 bases: TGTGCCAGCAGCTTAGGGACAGGTATTAACGGGCAGTACTTC. Translated, it gives CASSLGTGINGQYF.

This clone was seen a handful of times. The rearrangement links TRBV5-6 to TRBJ1-2; 11 nucleotides match TRBD1. The J segment lost 2 bases and the V segment lost 3 bases, leaving 3 bases of the junction unmatched. CDR1 and CDR2 from the germline V gene are SGHDT and YYEEEE. The CDR3 extends over 15 amino acids. CDR3 amino acids: CASSSRDRGNYGYTF. CDR3 DNA: TGTGCCAGCAGCTCCCGGGACAGGGGGAACTATGGCTACACCTTC. Full variable domain (remainder filled in from reference TRBV5-6 and TRBJ1-2): DAGVTQSPTHLIKTRGQQVTLRCSPKSGHDTVSWYQQALGQGPQFIFQYYEEEERQRGNFPDRFSGHQFPNYSSELNVNALLLGDSALYLCASSSRDRGNYGYTFGSGTRLTVV.

The chain carries TRBV7-9 and TRBJ1-1; D is perhaps TRBD1 (6 bases). In germline, CDR1 is SEHNR, CDR2 FQNEAQ (reference sequence). The V gene lost 6 bases and the J gene lost 1 base, with 18 bases spanning the gap. The CDR3 runs to 16 residues. The CDR3 region has the DNA TGTGCCAGCAGTCACACAGGGTATGCCCGGAACACTGAAGCTTTCTTT. This gives the protein CASSHTGYARNTEAFF. The variable domain in full, with the rest retrieved from reference TRBV7-9 and TRBJ1-1, is DTGVSQNPRHKITKRGQNVTFRCDPISEHNRLYWYRQTLGQGPEFLTYFQNEAQLEKSRLLSDRFSAERPKGSFSTLEIQRTEQGDSAMYLCASSHTGYARNTEAFFGQGTRLTVV.

The V gene is TRBV7-2, the J gene TRBJ2-7, with 10 bases fitting TRBD1. This CDR3 spans 14 amino acids. Germline CDR1 reads SGHTA; CDR2 reads FQGNSA. The V and J ends lost 5 bases and 1 base, in that order; junction bases with no gene match: 2. CDR3 DNA sequence: TGTGCCAGCAGCCGGGACAGGGGATCCTACGAGCAGTACTTC. It specifies CASSRDRGSYEQYF.

The chain links TRBV29-1 to TRBJ1-1; weak D call: TRBD1 (6 bases). The CDR3 spans 14 residues. Germline loops: CDR1 SQVTM, CDR2 ANQGSEA. V was clipped by 6 bases and J by 1 base, with 15 bases between them. As DNA, the CDR3 is TGCAGCGTCGATACAGGGATGGGGAACACTGAAGCTTTCTTT. Translation gives CSVDTGMGNTEAFF.

This chain joins TRBV9 and TRBJ1-1; 8 nucleotides match TRBD1. There are 15 residues in the CDR3. CDR1 and CDR2 from the germline V gene are SGDLS and YYNGEE. J lost 5 bases, V lost 0 bases, and 6 bases had no gene match. Here the CDR3 DNA reads TGTGCCAGCAGCGTAGCTCTCGGACAGGGAACTGAAGCTTTCTTT. This encodes CASSVALGQGTEAFF.

The CDR3: CASSKDRGVTEAFF. CDR3 nucleotides: TGTGCCAGCAGCAAGGACAGGGGGGTCACTGAAGCTTTCTTT. This sequence joins TRBV11-2 and TRBJ1-1; 10 bases line up with TRBD1. CDR1 SGHAT and CDR2 FQNNGV come from the germline V gene. The CDR3 covers 14 residues. V trimming: 5 bases; J trimming: 4 bases; junction bases outside the gene matches: 4.

This clone was detected only a few times. The chain is built from TRBV5-1 and TRBJ1-2; no clear D. The germline gives CDR1 SGHRS, CDR2 YFSETQ. The CDR3 is made up of 12 amino acids. The V end lost 0 bases, the J end lost 4 bases, and 4 bases lay between the germline ends. Here the CDR3 DNA reads TGCGCCAGCAGCTTGGGTCTCTATGGCTACACCTTC. It yields the protein CASSLGLYGYTF. Supplemented by reference TRBV5-1 and TRBJ1-2, the full variable domain reads KAGVTQTPRYLIKTRGQQVTLSCSPISGHRSVSWYQQTPGQGLQFLFEYFSETQRNKGNFPGRFSGRQFSNSRSEMNVSTLELGDSALYLCASSLGLYGYTFGSGTRLTVV.